Following are 11 T cell receptor beta chains from one sample sequenced in a study of cytomegalovirus exposure and HLA in healthy donors. The PCR made use of 60 Vbeta and 13 Jbeta primers. Method: immunoSEQ multiplex PCR; TCRdb's copy keeps in-frame clones and lacks some. Among about 210,000 clones listed, 80% to 90% were seen once. Sequenced input: PBMCs. These receptors were collected from a middle-aged man in good health and CMV-seropositive.

The chain carries TRBV4-1 and TRBJ2-7, with a tentative D call TRBD2 (5 bases). The CDR3 is 16 amino acids. The germline V and J ends were trimmed by 3 bases and 7 bases, with 22 bases remaining between them. The germline V gene has CDR1 MGHRA and CDR2 YSYEKL. Here the CDR3 DNA reads TGCGCCAGCAGCCAGGGCATTCTACGGGGTCTGGGAGAGCAGTACTTC. Encoded protein: CASSQGILRGLGEQYF.

This chain connects TRBV11-1 to TRBJ2-7; a possible D gene is TRBD1 (6 bases). The ends were cut back, 0 bases at V and 1 base at J, with 16 bases in the middle. The CDR3 has 17 amino acids. The germline V gene has CDR1 SGHAT and CDR2 FQDESV (reference sequence). CDR3 sequence (DNA): TGTGCCAGCAGCTTAGCGTCGGTAGCAGGGACATCCTACGAGCAGTACTTC. Amino acid sequence: CASSLASVAGTSYEQYF.

This chain uses TRBV27 with TRBJ2-7, with a tentative D call TRBD2 (5 bases). The CDR3 is made up of 12 amino acids. CDR1 and CDR2 (germline): MNHEY, SMNVEV (reference sequence). V gave up 2 bases and J gave up 6 bases, with 8 bases separating them. CDR3 region: CASSLTSGEQYF. CDR3 nucleotides: TGTGCCAGCAGTTTAACCAGCGGCGAGCAGTACTTC.

The rearrangement joins TRBV28 to TRBJ1-1; TRBD1 matches at 7 bases. The CDR3 length is 13 residues. Germline CDR1 is MDHEN and CDR2 is SYDVKM. V shed 5 bases and J 3 bases; nucleotides not matched to a gene: 3. In DNA, the CDR3 is TGTGCCAGCAGTATAGACAGGGACACTGAAGCTTTCTTT. Its protein product is CASSIDRDTEAFF.

The chain has TRBV29-1 and TRBJ1-2; 9 bases map to TRBD1. The CDR3 is 16 amino acids. Germline V gene lookup returns CDR1 SQVTM and CDR2 ANQGSEA. Trimming removed 4 bases from V and 7 bases from J; junction bases left unmatched: 16. In nucleotides, the CDR3 is TGCAGCGTTGCCAAGGGAGCAGTACAGGGGGCAAGTGGCTACACCTTC. It is translated as CSVAKGAVQGASGYTF.

This chain connects TRBV9 to TRBJ2-6, with 10 bases fitting TRBD2. The CDR3 is made up of 17 amino acids. Germline V gene lookup returns CDR1 SGDLS and CDR2 YYNGEE. J gave up 0 bases and V 4 bases, and 4 bases lay outside the gene matches. The CDR3: CASSPRTSGSGANVLTF. DNA of the CDR3: TGTGCCAGCAGCCCCCGGACTAGCGGCTCTGGGGCCAACGTCCTGACTTTC.

The chain employs TRBV14 and TRBJ2-7, with D tentatively TRBD2 (6 bases). CDR3 length: 11 amino acids. V shed 3 bases and J shed 12 bases, with 12 bases lying between them. Germline lookup yields CDR1 SGHDN and CDR2 FVKESK. The CDR3: CASSQEGTAYF. The CDR3 nucleotides are TGTGCCAGCAGCCAGGAAGGGACTGCGTACTTC.

J is TRBJ2-3 and V is TRBV7-3, with D perhaps matching TRBD2 (6 bases). The CDR3 spans 15 residues. V lost 2 bases to trimming and J lost 1 base, with 10 bases between them. Germline values: CDR1 SGHTA, CDR2 FQGTGA. The CDR3 DNA reads TGTGCCAGCAGCTTAGGCGGGGCGGGCACAGATACGCAGTATTTT. It codes for CASSLGGAGTDTQYF. The entire variable domain, with the rest obtained from reference TRBV7-3 and TRBJ2-3, is as follows: GAGVSQTPSNKVTEKGKYVELRCDPISGHTALYWYRQSLGQGPEFLIYFQGTGAADDSGLPNDRFFAVRPEGSVSTLKIQRTERGDSAVYLCASSLGGAGTDTQYFGPGTRLTVL.

This sequence joins TRBV5-1 and TRBJ2-4; the match to TRBD2 covers 7 bases. This CDR3 has 15 amino acids. The J segment lost 7 bases and the V segment lost 0 bases, leaving 7 bases of the junction unmatched. The germline gives CDR1 SGHRS, CDR2 YFSETQ. Written as DNA, the CDR3 is TGCGCCAGCAGCTTGGGGGGGGGAGGGAGCAACATTCAGTACTTC. Protein product: CASSLGGGGSNIQYF.

The V call is TRBV6-5, the J call TRBJ2-1; 8 bases map to TRBD2. Germline CDR1 and CDR2: MNHEY and SVGAGI. V lost 4 bases and J lost 3; bases outside the gene matches: 5. This CDR3 spans 15 amino acids. CDR3 nucleotide sequence: TGTGCCAGCAGTTCCAGCGGGAGTGTCTACAATGAGCAGTTCTTC. Translated: CASSSSGSVYNEQFF.

The chain uses TRBV28 and TRBJ2-1; the D is unclear. From germline, CDR1 is MDHEN and CDR2 SYDVKM. Trimming removed 2 bases from V and 9 bases from J, with 17 bases in between. This CDR3 is 15 amino acids long. The CDR3 is CASSLTFGSLPEQFF. CDR3 bases: TGTGCCAGCAGTTTAACCTTTGGTTCACTCCCTGAGCAGTTCTTC.